This TCR beta chain was identified in a study of control samples from healthy donors and cancer patients (TCRdb year 2020). The method was the immunoSEQ multiplex PCR assay. The table was pulled from immuneACCESS by TCRdb, which kept in-frame rearrangements only. Such tables lose some clones; where checked, under half of the loss comes from unresolved V genes, and the rest has no known cause. This sample holds 90,000 to 100,000 clones; 88% were observed only once. The leading ten clones occupy around an eighth of the sample. In regard to this clone: It has no known antigen specificity. Base qualities are not recorded, but no much larger clone differs from it by a single base.

Per the germline V gene (reference sequence), PRHDT is the CDR1 and FYEKMQ is the CDR2. Taken from cysteine to phenylalanine, the CDR3 has 16 residues. This entry keeps only the CDR3 DNA: 48 bases, framed from base 1. V has 5 bases trimmed and J has 4 bases trimmed; junction bases matching no gene number 6. The sequence was collected from a woman in her 70s in good health. The sample taken for sequencing was blood. The chain couples TRBV13 to TRBJ2-2, with 11 bases matching TRBD2. DNA sequence: TGTGCCAGCAGCGCCGGACTAGCGGGCGCCACCGGGGAGCTGTTTTTT. Its protein product is CASSAGLAGATGELFF.